These 18 T cell receptor delta chains share one sample of origin, sequenced in a study of γδ T cells in repeated Plasmodium falciparum infection. TCRdb reprocessed the multiplex PCR reads using CATT. The table lists more than 70,000 delta-chain clones, over 0.75% of them singletons. Vgamma9/Vdelta2+ and Vdelta2-negative gammadelta T cells were flow-sorted from PBMC for bulk sequencing. The sequencing input was gamma-delta T cells from blood. The source is a pool of human donors (malaria-infected and uninfected, not separated).

In this sample, this clone turned up many times. TCRdb records a much larger clone's protein for this DNA, with a difference at residue 12 that likely arises from a read error; the protein given is the translation of the DNA. The chain is built from TRDV2 and TRDJ1, with no clear D. CDR1 and CDR2 from the germline V gene are GEAIGNYY and EKD. This CDR3 spans 15 amino acids. DNA for the CDR3: TGTGCCTGTGACACCGTCGGAGCGCTCACCGATAGACTCATCTTT. It specifies CACDTVGALTDRLIF.

Concerning this clone itself: TCRdb assigns this DNA the protein of a much larger clone, which departs from its translation at residue 13; this likely reflects a read error, and the protein shown comes from translating the DNA. The gene calls are TRDV1 and TRDJ1, with 9 bases that match TRDD2. No J gene was available from TCRdb, and it was assigned here by a germline match of the DNA. With V trimmed by 4 bases and J by 2 bases, 26 bases remained unmatched. The CDR3 has 22 residues. Germline V CDR1 and CDR2: TSWWSYY, QGS. The CDR3 DNA is TGTGCTCTTGGGGCCTTGGCCTTCCTACAATTTCTCCAGGGAGGGTCGACCGATAAACTCATCTTT. Translating gives CALGALAFLQFLQGGSTDKLIF.

A few counts support this clone. The protein recorded in TCRdb matches a much larger clone and deviates from this DNA's translation at residue 7, suggesting a read error; the protein here is obtained by translating the DNA. The V gene is TRDV1, the J gene TRDJ1, with TRDD3 matching over 10 bases. As TCRdb names no J gene, one was assigned here on the basis of a DNA match to germline. V lost 0 bases and J lost 3; bases outside the gene matches: 10. The CDR3 is 18 residues long. Looked up from germline, CDR1 is TSWWSYY and CDR2 is QGS. The DNA for the CDR3 is TGTGCTCTTGGGGAACTAACCCTAATTACTGGGGGATCCGATAAACTCATCTTT. Translated: CALGELTLITGGSDKLIF.

This clone has a handful of counts. The translation of this DNA and the TCRdb protein of a much larger clone differ at residue 14, probably owing to a read error; the protein shown here is translated from the DNA. The chain uses TRDV1 and TRDJ1, with 9 bases matching TRDD2. The CDR3 totals 19 residues. The germline CDR1 and CDR2 sequences are TSWWSYY and QGS. Germline trimming cut 1 base from V and 3 bases from J; bases unmatched to any gene: 15. The CDR3 protein is CALGERPSYIGGPSDKLIF. The CDR3 DNA follows: TGTGCTCTTGGGGAACGGCCTTCCTACATTGGGGGCCCCTCCGATAAACTCATCTTT.

This clone was seen only a few times. The protein recorded in TCRdb matches a much larger clone and deviates from this DNA's translation at residue 4, suggesting a read error; the protein here is obtained by translating the DNA. The chain recombines TRDV2 with TRDJ1; D possibly matches TRDD2 or TRDD3 (5 bases each). TCRdb is silent on the J gene; assignment here came from matching the DNA to germline. CDR3 length equals 19 residues. Germline V gene lookup returns CDR1 GEAIGNYY and CDR2 EKD. CDR3 in DNA: TGTGCCTGTGGCACCCTCCGAGGGGGCCCTTCACCTACGATGGATAAACTCATCTTT. Protein: CACGTLRGGPSPTMDKLIF.

This clone was detected only a few times. This DNA's translation differs at residue 13 from TCRdb's protein, which comes from a much larger clone; a read error is likely, and the protein shown is translated from the DNA. The rearrangement uses TRDV2 and TRDJ1, with 11 bases identical to TRDD3. Assignment of the J gene here rests on matching the DNA to germline, because TCRdb gives none. Germline-derived CDR1 and CDR2 are GEAIGNYY and EKD. The CDR3 totals 17 residues. CDR3: CAITSHWGIWDTNKLIF. The CDR3 DNA is TGTGCTATTACTAGTCACTGGGGGATATGGGACACCAATAAACTCATCTTT.

Worth noting for this clone: With only one base between it and a far larger clone, this is likely a read error. The V and J genes are TRDV1 and TRDJ1, with 9 nucleotides matching TRDD2. The J gene, left out of TCRdb, was set here by checking the DNA against germline. The length of the CDR3 is 24 residues. Germline V gene lookup returns CDR1 TSWWSYY and CDR2 QGS. CDR3 DNA: TGCGCTCTTGGGGAACCATGGCCTTCCTTCCTACGACCCTCTGGGGGCCCGTACACCGATAAACTCATCTTT. Encoded protein: CALGEPWPSFLRPSGGPYTDKLIF.

To note about this clone: It is likely a read error: a sequence one base away is far more abundant. Within the sample, other DNA sequences also encode this same CDR3. The J gene is TRDJ1, the V gene TRDV1; D is uncertain. The germline V gene has CDR1 TSWWSYY and CDR2 QGS. With 4 bases removed from V and 0 bases from J, the gap between germline ends came to 24 bases. The CDR3 runs 19 residues. The CDR3 coding sequence is TGTGCTCTTGGGGTCCCGAGTCTCCGTTCAAATGAGTACACCGATAAACTCATCTTT. It is translated as CALGVPSLRSNEYTDKLIF.

This clone was detected a few times. This DNA translates differently at residue 7 from the TCRdb protein, which is that of a much larger clone; a read error is likely, and the protein shown is the DNA's own translation. The chain combines TRDV1 with TRDJ1, with D possibly being TRDD2 (5 bases). Per the germline V gene, CDR1 is TSWWSYY and CDR2 is QGS. CDR3 size: 19 residues. The germline V and J ends were trimmed by 0 bases and 7 bases, with 27 bases remaining between them. CDR3 sequence reads: CALGELRIPTELGRSKLIF. The CDR3 bases are TGTGCTCTTGGGGAACTCAGGATCCCTACCGAATTAGGAAGGAGTAAACTCATCTTT.

This clone was counted between two and nine times. TCRdb records a much larger clone's protein for this DNA, with a difference at residue 20 that likely arises from a read error; the protein given is the translation of the DNA. A V gene of TRAV38-2/DV8 was called, but no J gene was assigned; the table's D call, TRDD3, was not checked against the DNA. Germline V gives CDR1 TSESDYY, CDR2 QEAYKQQN. The CDR3 loop spans 22 amino acids. CDR3 coding DNA: TGTGCTTCCTTCCTAGAAACCCATTACTGGGGGATACGCGTAGGGGGTCCCGATAAACGCATCTTT. Translating it yields CASFLETHYWGIRVGGPDKRIF.

On this clone: The protein TCRdb lists belongs to a much larger clone and differs from this DNA's translation at residue 17, which points to a read error; the protein shown is made from the DNA. Other DNA sequences in this sample translate to the same CDR3. The V gene is TRDV1, but the J gene lacks a call; TRDD3 is the table's D call, not checked against the DNA. Germline V CDR1 and CDR2: TSWWSYY, QGS. This CDR3 is 19 amino acids long. CDR3: CALGFQSTSTGGLALQPIF. In DNA form, the CDR3 reads TGTGCTCTTGGGTTTCAATCTACGAGCACTGGGGGATTGGCCCTACAACCCATCTTT.

There are a few counts of this clone. A read error likely explains this, since a far larger clone differs by one base. The identical CDR3 is also encoded by other nucleotide sequences in the sample. This rearrangement joins TRDV2 to TRDJ1; perhaps TRDD1 as D (5 bases). TCRdb offers no J gene call, so here the DNA was matched to germline to obtain one. Per the germline V gene, CDR1 is GEAIGNYY and CDR2 is EKD. The CDR3 has 17 amino acids. This CDR3 reads CACDEINPQLHTDKLIF. The CDR3 DNA follows: TGTGCTTGTGACGAAATTAATCCCCAACTCCACACCGATAAACTCATCTTT.

This clone was counted many times. This likely traces to a read error, being one base from a far larger clone. The same CDR3 arises from other DNA sequences in this sample as well. There is no J gene call, but TRDV2 is given as the V gene; TRDD3 reflects the table's D call only, with no check against the DNA. Germline CDR1 GEAIGNYY, CDR2 EKD. The CDR3 covers 15 residues. As DNA, the CDR3 is TGTGCCTGTGACGAAATGAGGGATACCCCCGATAAACTCATCTTC. It is translated as CACDEMRDTPDKLIF.

This clone has just a few counts. It is likely a read error: a sequence one base away is far more abundant. Other nucleotide sequences in the sample specify the same CDR3. The chain recombines TRDV2 with TRDJ1, with D unresolved. The J gene is absent in TCRdb and was assigned here via DNA matching to germline. Germline values: CDR1 GEAIGNYY, CDR2 EKD. This CDR3 is 19 amino acids long. This CDR3 is CACDTEFGGVNKRTDKLIF. As DNA, the CDR3 is TGTGCCTGTGACACCGAATTTGGCGGGGTCAACAAGAGGACCGACAAACTCATCTTT.

As for this clone: It differs at one base from a far larger clone, so likely a read error. Other DNA sequences in this sample translate to the same CDR3. The V gene call is TRDV1, and the J gene call is absent. CDR3 size: 14 residues. CDR1 and CDR2 from the germline V gene are TSWWSYY and QGS. The CDR3 nucleotides read TGTGCTCTTGGGGTCCCTTCGTGGGTCTATAAGCTCATCTTT. Translated, it gives CALGVPSWVYKLIF.

This clone has a count of ten or more. Sequence at one end of the junction differs from germline and may be a read error. Distinct nucleotide sequences in the sample also encode this CDR3. The V gene is TRDV2, the J gene TRDJ1; 8 nucleotides match TRDD3. The CDR3 has 21 amino acids. Germline V gives CDR1 GEAIGNYY, CDR2 EKD. The CDR3 is CACDTVLLGATGEVYTDKLIF. The CDR3 DNA follows: TGTGCCTGTGACACCGTATTACTGGGGGCCACGGGGGAGGTGTACACCGACAAACTCATCTTT.

Comments on this clone: A read error likely explains why the TCRdb protein, taken from a much larger clone, differs from this DNA's translation at residue 7; the protein shown is translated from the DNA. J is TRDJ1 and V is TRDV1; possibly TRDD1 or TRDD3 for D (6 bases each). Trimming stripped 5 bases from V and 0 bases from J, with 31 bases between. Germline CDR1 is TSWWSYY and CDR2 is QGS. The CDR3 runs to 21 residues. The CDR3 loop reads CALGSPQGKYGSGADTDKLIF. CDR3 nucleotides: TGTGCTCTTGGGTCCCCTCAAGGGAAATACGGTTCTGGGGCCGACACCGATAAACTCATCTTT.

Only a few counts were recorded for this clone. This likely stems from a read error, as it lies one base from a far larger clone. Other DNA variants within this sample encode the same CDR3. V and J are TRDV1 and TRDJ1; the D gene is possibly TRDD2 (6 bases). TCRdb offers no J gene call, so here the DNA was matched to germline to obtain one. Germline CDR1 TSWWSYY, CDR2 QGS. Trimming removed 6 bases from V and 5 bases from J, with 31 bases in between. This CDR3 spans 19 amino acids. CDR3 in amino acids: CALGVLNPLWILLSDKLIF. CDR3 DNA sequence: TGTGCTCTTGGAGTCCTAAACCCCCTTTGGATCCTACTCTCGGATAAACTCATCTTT.